This T cell receptor (beta chain) was identified in a study of OX40 agonist ivuxolimab in advanced cancers. For the study at large: Cohort: 80% to 90% men, mean age about 60, aged roughly 23 to 79.

Per the germline V gene, CDR1 is PRHDT and CDR2 is FYEKMQ (reference sequence). V was trimmed by 3 bases and J by 5 bases, leaving 14 bases between them. The CDR3 extends over 15 amino acids. This clone was seen a single time. Assay: immunoSEQ multiplex PCR; the TCRdb copy retains only in-frame clones and omits some. Among approximately 82,000 clones listed, around 86% were seen once. This receptor was taken from an adult with an advanced solid tumor such as melanoma, head and neck, liver or kidney cancer. The sample here was CD4+ or CD8+ T cells sorted from blood, taken in a trial of the OX40 agonist ivuxolimab. The rearrangement links TRBV13 to TRBJ2-1; maybe TRBD2 (6 bases). Here the CDR3 DNA reads TGTGCCAGCAGCTTCCGAAATAGCGGTAACAATGAGCAGTTCTTC. Its translation: CASSFRNSGNNEQFF.